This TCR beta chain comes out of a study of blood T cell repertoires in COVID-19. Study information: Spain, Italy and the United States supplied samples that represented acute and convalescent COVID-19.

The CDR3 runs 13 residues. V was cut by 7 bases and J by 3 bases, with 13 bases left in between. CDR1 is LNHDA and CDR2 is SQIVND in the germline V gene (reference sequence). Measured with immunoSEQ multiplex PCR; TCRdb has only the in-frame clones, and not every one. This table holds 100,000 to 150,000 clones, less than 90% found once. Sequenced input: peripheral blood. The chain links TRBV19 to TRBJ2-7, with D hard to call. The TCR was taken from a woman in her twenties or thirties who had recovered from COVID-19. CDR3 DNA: TGTGCCAGTAACCCCGGATCGGGCTACGAGCAGTACTTC. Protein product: CASNPGSGYEQYF.